A selection of T cell receptor beta chains follows, all from one sample in a study of blood T cell repertoires in COVID-19. Some clones are missing from TCRdb's copy, which holds only in-frame ones; the method was immunoSEQ multiplex PCR. The table records approximately 200,000 clones, about 85% of them present only once. Sequencing was done on a sample of peripheral blood. Source of these receptors: a woman aged 35 to 49 with COVID-19, enrolled during active disease. Each CDR3 is given with its conserved first and last residue. The order of the fields is V gene, clone size, D gene, CDR3 length, J gene, CDR3 DNA, CDR3 protein. A D gene is named only where the DNA matches it firmly. Clone size is given for some rows only: seen once, a few or many times, or a class if the clone is expanded.

TRBV5-8,.,.,14,TRBJ1-1,TGTGCCAGCACCCCTTGGGGCCTGAACACTGAAGCTTTCTTT,CASTPWGLNTEAFF
TRBV7-2,.,TRBD2,15,TRBJ2-1,TGTGCCAGCAGCTTTTCTAGCGGTATCTACAATGAGCAGTTCTTC,CASSFSSGIYNEQFF
TRBV25-1,.,.,13,TRBJ1-2,TGTGCCAGCAGCGTCGACAGTAACTATGGCTACACCTTC,CASSVDSNYGYTF
TRBV6-5,few,TRBD1,15,TRBJ1-4,TGTGCCAGCACTCTGCTGGACAGGGTTAATGAAAAACTGTTTTTT,CASTLLDRVNEKLFF
TRBV4-1,.,.,16,TRBJ2-3,TGCGCCAGCAGTCCAGGGCTCCCTATTGCCACAGATACGCAGTATTTT,CASSPGLPIATDTQYF
TRBV4-2,.,TRBD1,16,TRBJ1-2,TGTGCCAGCAGCCAAGAAGGGACAGCCAACTACTATGGCTACACCTTC,CASSQEGTANYYGYTF
TRBV4-2,.,TRBD1,16,TRBJ2-7,TGTGCCAGCAGCCGATCATCCGGGACAGGGGGCGACGAGCAGTACTTC,CASSRSSGTGGDEQYF
TRBV6-4,.,TRBD1,13,TRBJ2-1,TGTGCCAGCAGTCGGACAGGGTACAATGAGCAGTTCTTC,CASSRTGYNEQFF
TRBV6-6,.,TRBD2,14,TRBJ2-7,TGTGCCAGCAGTTCCGGGGGGGGCTCCTACGAGCAGTACTTC,CASSSGGGSYEQYF
TRBV12-3/TRBV12-4,.,.,12,TRBJ1-2,TGTGCCAGCAGATCGGTAAACTATGGCTACACCTTC,CASRSVNYGYTF
TRBV5-1,once,TRBD1,18,TRBJ2-5,TGCGCCAGCAGCTTGTCCCCTACAGGGGGATACTCCCAAGAGACCCAGTACTTC,CASSLSPTGGYSQETQYF
TRBV9,.,TRBD2,16,TRBJ2-1,TGTGCCAGCGGTACCCTAGCGGGGGGCTCCTACAATGAGCAGTTCTTC,CASGTLAGGSYNEQFF
TRBV4-3,.,TRBD2,17,TRBJ2-3,TGCGCCAGCAGCCAAGAATTACTAGCGGGGGGTTCAGATACGCAGTATTTT,CASSQELLAGGSDTQYF
TRBV11-2,.,.,13,TRBJ2-7,TGTGCCAGCAGCTCACAGGTCAACTACGAGCAGTACTTC,CASSSQVNYEQYF
TRBV7-2,.,.,15,TRBJ2-3,TGTGCCAGCAGCTTATGGGGACAAAGCACAGATACGCAGTATTTT,CASSLWGQSTDTQYF
TRBV30,few,.,13,TRBJ1-5,TGTGCCTGGAGTGGGGGAGCTCAGCAGCCCCAGCATTTT,CAWSGGAQQPQHF
TRBV14,few,.,13,TRBJ2-7,TGTGCCAGCAGCCAAGCACAGGGAACCGAGCAGTACTTC,CASSQAQGTEQYF
TRBV12-3/TRBV12-4,.,TRBD1,13,TRBJ1-2,TGTGCCAGCACCTCGACAGGGATAAGGGGCTACACCTTC,CASTSTGIRGYTF
TRBV4-2,.,TRBD1,14,TRBJ2-7,TGTGCCAGCAGCCAAGGGCAGGGGGCGCGGGAGCAGTACTTC,CASSQGQGAREQYF
TRBV7-9,.,.,14,TRBJ1-2,TGTGCCAGCAGCTTACCAGGATCCTTCTATGGCTACACCTTC,CASSLPGSFYGYTF
TRBV27,.,TRBD2,18,TRBJ2-7,TGTGCCAGCACCTATCAGTGGGCTAGCGGGAGTTGGTCCTACGAGCAGTACTTC,CASTYQWASGSWSYEQYF
TRBV27,.,TRBD1,18,TRBJ1-2,TGTGCCAGCAGTTTATCGTTTCTAACCGGGACAGGGGTGTTTGGCTACACCTTC,CASSLSFLTGTGVFGYTF
TRBV10-3,.,.,14,TRBJ1-5,TGTGCCATCAGTGGGGAGATTAGCAATCAGCCCCAGCATTTT,CAISGEISNQPQHF
TRBV6-5,once,.,14,TRBJ2-5,TGTGCCAGCAGTTCTCCAGGAAGACAAGAGACCCAGTACTTC,CASSSPGRQETQYF
TRBV7-6,few,.,15,TRBJ2-7,TGTGCCAGCAGCTTAGAGGCAGGCCAATCCTACGAGCAGTACTTC,CASSLEAGQSYEQYF
TRBV3-1/TRBV3-2,.,TRBD2,16,TRBJ2-1,TGTGCCAGCAGCCTGGGCTCCGGGACTAGCCACAATGAGCAGTTCTTC,CASSLGSGTSHNEQFF
TRBV29-1,.,.,11,TRBJ2-3,TGCAGCGGCGGGCGCACAGATACGCAGTATTTT,CSGGRTDTQYF
TRBV7-9,once,.,17,TRBJ1-1,TGTGCCAGCAGCTCAGACGACCTCCTTGGCGGGAACACTGAAGCTTTCTTT,CASSSDDLLGGNTEAFF
TRBV3-1/TRBV3-2,.,.,14,TRBJ2-3,TGTGCCAGCAGCCAAGGGGCAGGCCCGGATACGCAGTATTTT,CASSQGAGPDTQYF
TRBV30,.,.,12,TRBJ1-6,TGTGCCTGGAGTTACAGAGCTTCACCCCTCCACTTT,CAWSYRASPLHF
TRBV7-2,.,.,13,TRBJ1-3,TGTGCCAGCAGCTCTGGACACCTCAACACCATATATTTT,CASSSGHLNTIYF
TRBV11-2,.,TRBD1,15,TRBJ2-7,TGTGCCAGCAGCTTAGCCGGACAGGGGGGCCACGAGCAGTACTTC,CASSLAGQGGHEQYF
TRBV4-1,.,.,16,TRBJ1-5,TGCGCCAGCAGCCAAGGGAGGCTTGTCGGCATTCAGCCCCAGCATTTT,CASSQGRLVGIQPQHF
TRBV7-8,.,.,17,TRBJ1-5,TGTGCCAGCAGCTTATCTGGACAGTTGTATAGCAATCAGCCCCAGCATTTT,CASSLSGQLYSNQPQHF
TRBV4-1,once,.,16,TRBJ2-1,TGCGCCAGCAGCCAACACATAGACAGAATCTACAATGAGCAGTTCTTC,CASSQHIDRIYNEQFF
TRBV27,.,.,15,TRBJ2-7,TGTGCCAGCAGTTTGGGGGGTGGCCGGTCCTACGAGCAGTACTTC,CASSLGGGRSYEQYF
TRBV21-1,few,.,16,TRBJ2-4,TGTGCCAGCAGCAAAGGTGCCGGGACACCGGGTGACATTCAGTACTTC,CASSKGAGTPGDIQYF
TRBV28,few,TRBD1,15,TRBJ1-4,TGTGCCAGCAGAACCCTTGGACAGGGGGCTGAAAAACTGTTTTTT,CASRTLGQGAEKLFF
TRBV3-1/TRBV3-2,.,.,16,TRBJ1-6,TGTGCCAGCAGCCTCCGGGTCCTTGGGTATAATTCACCCCTCCACTTT,CASSLRVLGYNSPLHF
TRBV11-3,.,TRBD2,20,TRBJ2-7,TGTGCCAGCAGCTTACACTCGAATCTAGCGGGAGGTGACAGAACCTACGAGCAGTACTTC,CASSLHSNLAGGDRTYEQYF